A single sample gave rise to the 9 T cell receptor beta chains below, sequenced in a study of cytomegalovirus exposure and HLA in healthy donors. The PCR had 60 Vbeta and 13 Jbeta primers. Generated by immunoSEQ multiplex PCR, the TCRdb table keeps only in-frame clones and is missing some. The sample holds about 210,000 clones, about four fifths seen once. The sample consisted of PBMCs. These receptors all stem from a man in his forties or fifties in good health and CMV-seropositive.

CDR3 coding DNA: TGTGCCAGCAGTGAAGGTCCCGGGTCGGACGAGCAGTACTTC. It is translated as CASSEGPGSDEQYF. The rearrangement links TRBV2 to TRBJ2-7; D not certain. Germline-derived CDR1 and CDR2 are SNHLY and FYNNEI. The CDR3 covers 14 residues. Trimming stripped 1 base from V and 5 bases from J, with 12 bases between.

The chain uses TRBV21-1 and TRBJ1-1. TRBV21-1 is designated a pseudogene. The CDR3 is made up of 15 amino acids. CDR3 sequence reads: CASSTREGPNTEAFF. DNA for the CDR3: TGTGCCAGCAGCACGCGTGAGGGCCCGAACACTGAAGCTTTCTTT.

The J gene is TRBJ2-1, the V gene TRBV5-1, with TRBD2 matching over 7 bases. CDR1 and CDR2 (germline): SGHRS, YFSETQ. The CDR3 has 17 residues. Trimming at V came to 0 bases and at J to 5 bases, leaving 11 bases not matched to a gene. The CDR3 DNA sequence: TGCGCCAGCAGCTTGGCCTCTAACGGGAGGAACCACAATGAGCAGTTCTTC. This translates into CASSLASNGRNHNEQFF.

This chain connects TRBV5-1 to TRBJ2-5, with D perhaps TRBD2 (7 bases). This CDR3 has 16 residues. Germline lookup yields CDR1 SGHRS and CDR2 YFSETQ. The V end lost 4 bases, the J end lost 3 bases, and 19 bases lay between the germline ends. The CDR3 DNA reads TGCGCCAGCAGCCTACAACAAGGGGGAGGGGAAGAGACCCAGTACTTC. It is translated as CASSLQQGGGEETQYF.

The CDR3 here is CASSPTGGGYTF. In DNA form, the CDR3 reads TGTGCCAGCTCCCCAACAGGGGGCGGCTACACCTTC. The chain has TRBV18 and TRBJ1-2, with TRBD1 matching 9 bases. This CDR3 region has 12 residues. The junction had 4 bases not matched to a gene; V was cut back by 6 bases and J by 8 bases. CDR1 and CDR2 (germline): KGHSH, LQKENI. Based on the CDR3 plus reference TRBV18 and TRBJ1-2, the full variable domain is NAGVMQNPRHLVRRRGQEARLRCSPMKGHSHVYWYRQLPEEGLKFMVYLQKENIIDESGMPKERFSAEFPKEGPSILRIQQVVRGDSAAYFCASSPTGGGYTFGSGTRLTVV.

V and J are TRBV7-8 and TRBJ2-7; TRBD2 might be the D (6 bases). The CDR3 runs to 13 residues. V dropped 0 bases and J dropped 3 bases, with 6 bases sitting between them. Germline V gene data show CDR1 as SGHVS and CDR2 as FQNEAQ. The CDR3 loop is CASSLAAGYEQYF. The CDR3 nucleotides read TGTGCCAGCAGCTTAGCAGCGGGCTACGAGCAGTACTTC.

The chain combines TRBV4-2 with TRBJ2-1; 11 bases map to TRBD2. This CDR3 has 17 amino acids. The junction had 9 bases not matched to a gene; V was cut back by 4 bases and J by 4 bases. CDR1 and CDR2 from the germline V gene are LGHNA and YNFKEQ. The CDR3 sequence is CASSLTLAGGKYNEQFF. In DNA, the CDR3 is TGTGCCAGCAGCCTCACATTAGCGGGAGGGAAATACAATGAGCAGTTCTTC.

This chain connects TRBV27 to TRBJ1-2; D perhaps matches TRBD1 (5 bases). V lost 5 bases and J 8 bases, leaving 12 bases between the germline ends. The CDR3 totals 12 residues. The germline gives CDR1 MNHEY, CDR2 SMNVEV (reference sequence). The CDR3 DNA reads TGTGCCAGCAGTGGGGGGAGAACGGGCTACACCTTC. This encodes CASSGGRTGYTF.

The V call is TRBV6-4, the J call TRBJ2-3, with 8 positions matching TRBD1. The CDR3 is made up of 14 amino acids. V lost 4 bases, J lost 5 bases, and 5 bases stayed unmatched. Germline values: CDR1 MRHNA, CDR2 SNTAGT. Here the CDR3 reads CASSAGQGQDTQYF. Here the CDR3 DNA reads TGTGCCAGCAGTGCAGGACAGGGTCAAGATACGCAGTATTTT.